Below are 32 T cell receptor beta chains sequenced from a single sample in a study of T cells after posttransplantation cyclophosphamide. TCRdb's table, derived via immunoSEQ multiplex PCR, lists solely in-frame clones and lacks some. The sample has about 9,200 clones, over 95% seen once. The sequencing sample was made of naive CD8+ T cells sorted from PBMCs. The receptors were sampled from a man between 50 and 59 years old in good health, CMV-negative, and a related stem cell transplant donor.

CDR3 loop: CASSLVTGGLPQPQHF. The CDR3 bases are TGTGCCAGCAGCTTAGTGACAGGGGGACTTCCTCAGCCCCAGCATTTT. V is TRBV7-9 and J is TRBJ1-5, with TRBD1 identical over 9 bases. Looked up from germline, CDR1 is SEHNR and CDR2 is FQNEAQ (reference sequence). With V trimmed by 1 base and J by 6 bases, 7 bases remained unmatched. The CDR3 is made up of 16 amino acids. The full variable domain, in which reference TRBV7-9 and TRBJ1-5 provide the parts outside the CDR3, is DTGVSQNPRHKITKRGQNVTFRCDPISEHNRLYWYRQTLGQGPEFLTYFQNEAQLEKSRLLSDRFSAERPKGSFSTLEIQRTEQGDSAMYLCASSLVTGGLPQPQHFGDGTRLSIL.

This sequence joins TRBV27 and TRBJ1-1, with D tentatively TRBD1 (5 bases). Germline V gives CDR1 MNHEY, CDR2 SMNVEV (reference sequence). Trimming removed 4 bases at V and 10 bases at J, with 19 bases between. The CDR3 consists of 14 residues. CDR3 region: CASSSQGPLNGAFF. DNA of the CDR3: TGTGCCAGCAGTTCGCAGGGTCCCCTGAATGGAGCTTTCTTT.

The chain uses TRBV7-8 and TRBJ2-5; D possibly corresponds to TRBD2 (7 bases). The germline V and J ends were trimmed by 1 base and 5 bases, with 17 bases remaining between them. Germline V gene sequence: CDR1 SGHVS, CDR2 FQNEAQ. This CDR3 comprises 16 residues. CDR3 nucleotide sequence: TGTGCCAGCAGCTTAGTCGGTGGGGGGGGCGGTGAGACCCAGTACTTC. This gives the protein CASSLVGGGGGETQYF.

CDR3 nucleotide sequence: TGCGCCAGCAGCTATAGCGTGGCCAAAAACATTCAGTACTTC. Its translation: CASSYSVAKNIQYF. J is TRBJ2-4 and V is TRBV4-1, with D possibly TRBD2 on 5 matching bases. This CDR3 contains 14 residues. Germline-derived CDR1 and CDR2 are MGHRA and YSYEKL. Trimming shortened V by 5 bases and J by 1 base, and 9 bases separated the two germline ends.

J is TRBJ2-2 and V is TRBV11-3, with 7 bases fitting TRBD2. CDR3 length equals 15 residues. V was clipped by 6 bases and J by 5 bases; unmatched bases: 9. Germline V CDR1 and CDR2: SGHNT, YENEEA. CDR3 region: CASRRTGEGTGELFF. The CDR3 DNA sequence: TGTGCCAGCAGACGAACGGGGGAGGGGACCGGGGAGCTGTTTTTT.

The chain has TRBV6-6 and TRBJ2-7, with unresolved D. V shed 0 bases and J shed 3 bases, with 6 bases lying between them. This CDR3 is 13 amino acids long. Germline V gives CDR1 MNHNY, CDR2 SVGAGI (reference sequence). The CDR3 region is CASSYSEFYEQYF. DNA for the CDR3: TGTGCCAGCAGTTACTCAGAGTTCTACGAGCAGTACTTC.

The CDR3 sequence is CASSEQGGHYGYTF. CDR3 nucleotides: TGTGCCAGCAGCGAACAGGGGGGACACTATGGCTACACCTTC. The chain links TRBV9 to TRBJ1-2; TRBD1 matches at 8 bases. Losses at the gene ends were 3 bases for V and 3 bases for J; bases not matched to a gene: 4. Per germline, CDR1 SGDLS and CDR2 YYNGEE. CDR3 length: 14 residues.

The chain links TRBV4-2 to TRBJ2-2, with TRBD2 as a possible D gene (6 bases). The germline V and J ends were trimmed by 4 bases and 7 bases, with 19 bases remaining between them. The CDR3 extends over 16 amino acids. CDR1 LGHNA and CDR2 YNFKEQ come from the germline V gene. Written as DNA, the CDR3 is TGTGCCAGCAGCCTAGATCCGGGACTCCGCGGCGGGGAGCTGTTTTTT. Translated: CASSLDPGLRGGELFF.

The chain employs TRBV7-3 and TRBJ2-3; 12 bases are shared with TRBD2. This CDR3 spans 20 amino acids. Germline-derived CDR1 and CDR2 are SGHTA and FQGTGA. The V segment lost 2 bases and the J segment 5 bases; nucleotides outside the gene matches: 17. DNA for the CDR3: TGTGCCAGCAGCTTACCTGACGTGACTAGCGGGAGCGCCGGGGGAGATACGCAGTATTTT. Translation gives CASSLPDVTSGSAGGDTQYF.

The V call is TRBV2, the J call TRBJ2-7, with D maybe TRBD1 (7 bases). V dropped 5 bases and J dropped 5 bases, with 13 bases sitting between them. Germline lookup yields CDR1 SNHLY and CDR2 FYNNEI. The CDR3 spans 13 residues. The CDR3 region has the DNA TGTGCCAGCAGTTCAGGGGGGATAAACGAGCAGTACTTC. Amino acid sequence: CASSSGGINEQYF.

The rearrangement links TRBV6-4 to TRBJ2-1, with TRBD1 matching 7 bases. Germline CDR1 is MRHNA and CDR2 is SNTAGT. V lost 6 bases, J lost 0 bases, and 5 bases stayed unmatched. This CDR3 contains 15 residues. CDR3 residues: CASSPRDSSYNEQFF. CDR3 in DNA: TGTGCCAGCAGCCCGAGGGACAGCTCCTACAATGAGCAGTTCTTC.

The chain employs TRBV7-9 and TRBJ1-1; TRBD1 agrees at 8 bases. After removal of 5 bases from V and 8 bases from J, the junction contained 4 bases not matched to a gene. This CDR3 has 12 residues. Per the germline V gene, CDR1 is SEHNR and CDR2 is FQNEAQ (reference sequence). The CDR3 loop reads CASSPDRGEAFF. The CDR3 DNA reads as TGTGCCAGCAGCCCAGACAGGGGAGAAGCTTTCTTT.

The chain combines TRBV10-3 with TRBJ2-1; tentative D call: TRBD2 (7 bases). In germline, CDR1 is ENHRY, CDR2 SYGVKD. Trimming took off 2 bases at V and 6 bases at J, with 11 bases between the two ends. CDR3 length: 14 amino acids. The CDR3 DNA reads TGTGCCATCAGTGAGGGGAGGGGGGGCAATGAGCAGTTCTTC. Amino acid sequence: CAISEGRGGNEQFF.

The rearrangement uses TRBV6-5 and TRBJ1-1; D gene unclear. With 6 bases removed from V and 3 bases from J, the gap between germline ends came to 14 bases. The CDR3 spans 14 residues. The germline V gene encodes CDR1 MNHEY and CDR2 SVGAGI. CDR3 amino acids: CASSYMEGDTEAFF. Here the CDR3 DNA reads TGTGCCAGCAGCTATATGGAGGGAGACACTGAAGCTTTCTTT.

The chain recombines TRBV5-5 with TRBJ1-1, with TRBD1 as a possible D gene (5 bases). Germline V gene data show CDR1 as SGHKS and CDR2 as YYEKEE (reference sequence). The CDR3 covers 14 residues. With 3 bases removed from V and 0 bases from J, the gap between germline ends came to 9 bases. The CDR3 sequence: CASSSTAMNTEAFF. CDR3 coding DNA: TGTGCCAGCAGCTCGACAGCGATGAACACTGAAGCTTTCTTT.

Points on this clone: The same CDR3 can be traced to other DNA sequences in this sample. V is TRBV19 and J is TRBJ1-6, with D unclear. CDR1 and CDR2 (germline): LNHDA, SQIVND (reference sequence). This CDR3 has 15 amino acids. V lost 4 bases to trimming and J lost 6 bases, with 13 bases between them. For the CDR3, the DNA is TGTGCCAGTAGTACAGGTCTTAACTTTAATTCACCCCTCCACTTT. This translates into CASSTGLNFNSPLHF.

V gene TRBV4-1 combines with J gene TRBJ2-4, with 10 bases fitting TRBD1. CDR1 MGHRA and CDR2 YSYEKL come from the germline V gene. V was clipped by 0 bases and J by 3 bases; unmatched bases: 17. The CDR3 consists of 21 residues. The CDR3 protein is CASSQEGPGQGTSVVKNIQYF. CDR3 bases: TGCGCCAGCAGCCAAGAGGGGCCGGGACAGGGGACCTCAGTTGTCAAAAACATTCAGTACTTC.

CDR3 in DNA: TGTGCTAGTGGTCCAGGGTGGGCAGGGTCCTACTACGAGCAGTACTTC. Translation: CASGPGWAGSYYEQYF. The rearrangement joins TRBV12-5 to TRBJ2-7; possible D gene TRBD1, 5 bases. With 5 bases removed from V and 3 bases from J, the gap between germline ends came to 20 bases. The germline V gene encodes CDR1 LGHNT and CDR2 FRNRAP. The length of the CDR3 is 16 residues.

To note about this clone: Its ends do not fully match the called genes, so a read error is possible. The J gene is TRBJ2-1, the V gene TRBV7-7; D is uncertain. CDR3 length: 15 amino acids. Looked up from germline, CDR1 is SSHAT and CDR2 is FNYEAQ (reference sequence). In nucleotides, the CDR3 is TGTGCTAGCAGCTTAGCCCCGAGCTCCTACAATGAGCAGTTCTTC. It yields the protein CASSLAPSSYNEQFF. The full variable domain, in which reference TRBV7-7 and TRBJ2-1 provide the parts outside the CDR3, is GAGVSQSPRYKVTKRGQDVTLRCDPISSHATLYWYQQALGQGPEFLTYFNYEAQPDKSGLPSDRFSAERPEGSISTLTIQRTEQRDSAMYRCASSLAPSSYNEQFFGPGTRLTVL.

The chain joins TRBV9 to TRBJ1-1, with 8 bases fitting TRBD1. Germline values: CDR1 SGDLS, CDR2 YYNGEE. The CDR3 loop spans 14 amino acids. J was trimmed by 6 bases and V by 2 bases; bases with no gene match: 6. The CDR3 spells CASSVGQGMAEAFF. As DNA, the CDR3 is TGTGCCAGCAGCGTCGGACAGGGAATGGCTGAAGCTTTCTTT.

This chain links TRBV6-1 with TRBJ2-7, with 7 bases aligning to TRBD1. Germline V gene data show CDR1 as MNHNS and CDR2 as SASEGT. The length of the CDR3 is 15 residues. Trimming removed 7 bases from V and 0 bases from J; junction bases left unmatched: 9. CDR3 amino acids: CASKLKTGNSYEQYF. DNA of the CDR3: TGTGCCAGCAAACTCAAGACAGGGAACTCCTACGAGCAGTACTTC.

The rearrangement links TRBV5-4 to TRBJ2-3, with TRBD2 identical over 14 bases. The CDR3 covers 15 residues. Germline CDR1 SGHNT, CDR2 YYREEE (reference sequence). V lost 5 bases and J lost 5; bases outside the gene matches: 4. In DNA form, the CDR3 reads TGTGCCAGCAGGGAGGGACTAGCGGGGGTAGATACGCAGTATTTT. Translation gives CASREGLAGVDTQYF.

The rearrangement links TRBV4-3 to TRBJ1-5; tentative D call: TRBD1 (5 bases). Deletions cut 0 bases from V and 5 bases from J, with 11 bases between. This CDR3 spans 15 amino acids. The germline CDR1 and CDR2 sequences are LGHNA and YSLEER. CDR3 amino acids: CASSQDPGPYQPQHF. The CDR3 nucleotides read TGCGCCAGCAGCCAAGACCCAGGGCCCTATCAGCCCCAGCATTTT.

This chain connects TRBV6-5 to TRBJ2-3, with TRBD2 as a possible D gene (6 bases). The CDR3 loop spans 14 amino acids. Germline-derived CDR1 and CDR2 are MNHEY and SVGAGI. Trimming cost V 5 bases and J 0 bases, with 9 bases left between them. CDR3 region: CASSSAGSTDTQYF. The CDR3, as DNA: TGTGCCAGCAGTAGTGCGGGGAGCACAGATACGCAGTATTTT.

The gene calls are TRBV6-1 and TRBJ2-3; D unresolved. Germline V CDR1 and CDR2: MNHNS, SASEGT. CDR3 length: 12 residues. Trimming removed 8 bases from V and 2 bases from J, with 8 bases in between. The CDR3 DNA reads TGTGCCAGCGAGACTTCCACAGATACGCAGTATTTT. Translation gives CASETSTDTQYF.

The chain recombines TRBV2 with TRBJ2-7, with TRBD1 identical over 7 bases. The germline CDR1 and CDR2 sequences are SNHLY and FYNNEI. CDR3 length equals 16 residues. J gave up 3 bases and V 1 base, and 9 bases lay outside the gene matches. The CDR3 loop reads CASSEGPDRAGYEQYF. The CDR3 region has the DNA TGTGCCAGCAGTGAAGGACCTGACAGGGCCGGCTACGAGCAGTACTTC.

The chain employs TRBV21-1 and TRBJ2-5; TRBD2 was called by the table and not checked on the DNA. TRBV21-1 is a listed pseudogene. This CDR3 spans 15 amino acids. Here the CDR3 DNA reads TGTGCCAGGCGAGCGGGGCCCCTCAACCGAGAGACCCAGTACTTC. This translates into CARRAGPLNRETQYF.

The V gene is TRBV2, the J gene TRBJ1-1, with D tentatively TRBD1 (5 bases). This CDR3 spans 15 amino acids. Trimming removed 6 bases from V and 0 bases from J, with 14 bases in between. Germline V gene data show CDR1 as SNHLY and CDR2 as FYNNEI. The CDR3 here is CASRDLGQMNTEAFF. The CDR3 nucleotides are TGTGCCAGCAGGGACCTGGGGCAGATGAACACTGAAGCTTTCTTT.

This chain links TRBV7-8 with TRBJ2-2; no clear D. V shed 5 bases and J shed 7 bases, with 11 bases lying between them. This CDR3 spans 13 amino acids. Germline values: CDR1 SGHVS, CDR2 FQNEAQ. The CDR3 nucleotides are TGTGCCAGCAGCGGCAGGTTGGGCGGGGAGCTGTTTTTT. This sequence encodes CASSGRLGGELFF.

The chain is built from TRBV9 and TRBJ2-7; 7 bases are shared with TRBD2. V was pared by 3 bases and J by 2 bases, with 2 bases of the junction left unmatched. Germline V CDR1 and CDR2: SGDLS, YYNGEE. There are 13 residues in the CDR3. CDR3 sequence (DNA): TGTGCCAGCAGCGCGGCGGGGGCCTACGAGCAGTACTTC. It yields the protein CASSAAGAYEQYF.

J is TRBJ2-7 and V is TRBV6-5, with TRBD2 as a possible D gene (5 bases). This CDR3 region has 16 residues. With 4 bases removed from V and 5 bases from J, the gap between germline ends came to 21 bases. CDR1 is MNHEY and CDR2 is SVGAGI in the germline V gene. CDR3 residues: CASSLSDEGLVHEQYF. In DNA, the CDR3 is TGTGCCAGCAGTTTATCAGATGAGGGTTTAGTCCACGAGCAGTACTTC.

The gene calls are TRBV7-9 and TRBJ2-7; a weak D match, TRBD1 (6 bases). Germline values: CDR1 SEHNR, CDR2 FQNEAQ (reference sequence). With 5 bases removed from V and 3 bases from J, the gap between germline ends came to 20 bases. This CDR3 has 16 residues. CDR3 nucleotide sequence: TGTGCCAGCAGCCGCGGCCTGGGGGACAACAGCTACGAGCAGTACTTC. Translating it yields CASSRGLGDNSYEQYF.